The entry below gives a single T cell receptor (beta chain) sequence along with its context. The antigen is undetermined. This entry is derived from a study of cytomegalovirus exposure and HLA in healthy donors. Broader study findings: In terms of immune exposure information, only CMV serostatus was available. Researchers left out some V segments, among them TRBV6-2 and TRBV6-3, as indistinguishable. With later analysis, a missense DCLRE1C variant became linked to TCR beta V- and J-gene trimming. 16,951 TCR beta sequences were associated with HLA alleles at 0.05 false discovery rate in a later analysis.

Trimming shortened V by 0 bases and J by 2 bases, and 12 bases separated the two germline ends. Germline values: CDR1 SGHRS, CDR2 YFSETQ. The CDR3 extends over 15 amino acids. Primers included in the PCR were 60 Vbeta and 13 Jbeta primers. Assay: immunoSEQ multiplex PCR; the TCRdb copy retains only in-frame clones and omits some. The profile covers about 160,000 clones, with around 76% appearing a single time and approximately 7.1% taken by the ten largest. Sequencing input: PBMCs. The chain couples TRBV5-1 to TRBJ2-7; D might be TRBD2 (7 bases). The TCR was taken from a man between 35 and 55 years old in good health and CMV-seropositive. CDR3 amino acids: CASSLALGGAYEQYF. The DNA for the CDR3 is TGCGCCAGCAGCTTGGCCTTAGGGGGGGCCTACGAGCAGTACTTC.